This TCR beta chain was captured in a study of CD8 T cells in ankylosing spondylitis. Findings of the study overall: Blood of patients with ankylosing spondylitis appeared to be characterized by a TCR beta motif of seven or eight highly homologous variants.

This CDR3 is 13 amino acids long. V dropped 2 bases and J dropped 2 bases, with 6 bases sitting between them. CDR1 is SGHVS and CDR2 is FQNEAQ in the germline V gene. Worth noting for this clonotype: Antigen unknown.

One entry per CDR3 protein, called by TCRdb with MiXCR from the 5' RACE reads. The sample lists roughly 670,000 distinct CDR3 sequences; 15% to 20% were seen once. The chain links TRBV7-8 to TRBJ1-1; D remains ambiguous. Specimen: blood, either unsorted or a sorted T cell fraction (not recorded which). This receptor was identified in a male donor with ankylosing spondylitis. The CDR3 here is CASSLSHNTEAFF. The DNA for the CDR3 is TGTGCCAGCAGCTTAAGTCACAACACTGAAGCTTTCTTT.